Below, 10 T cell receptor beta chains from the same sample are listed, as sequenced in a study of OX40 agonist ivuxolimab in advanced cancers. Libraries were constructed by the immunoSEQ multiplex PCR assay. TCRdb provides this immuneACCESS table in a form limited to in-frame rearrangements. Some clones are lacking; in checked studies, under half of them reflect an unresolved V gene, and why the rest are absent is not known. The sample records tens of thousands of clones, 93% of which are singletons. The top ten clonotypes cover about 17% of the sample. Sequenced here: CD4+ or CD8+ T cells sorted from blood, sampled in a trial of the OX40 agonist ivuxolimab. These receptors were taken from an adult with an advanced solid tumor such as melanoma, head and neck, liver or kidney cancer.

This clone was seen just once. V and J are TRBV27 and TRBJ2-7; no clear D. This CDR3 has 15 residues. Per germline, CDR1 MNHEY and CDR2 SMNVEV (reference sequence). V was pared by 5 bases and J by 0 bases, with 14 bases between. As DNA, the CDR3 is TGTGCCAGCAGTCTCACCTTTACTCACTCCTACGAGCAGTACTTC. Amino acid sequence: CASSLTFTHSYEQYF.

The chain recombines TRBV27 with TRBJ1-1; 7 nucleotides agree with TRBD1. The CDR3 totals 12 residues. Trimming took 10 bases from V and 1 from J; bases not matched to a gene: 3. Per the germline V gene, CDR1 is MNHEY and CDR2 is SMNVEV (reference sequence). The CDR3 here is CATRQGNTEAFF. In nucleotides, the CDR3 is TGTGCCACCCGACAGGGGAACACTGAAGCTTTCTTT.

The chain uses TRBV4-3 and TRBJ2-7; the D gene is possibly TRBD2 (6 bases). CDR1 LGHNA and CDR2 YSLEER come from the germline V gene. Trimming removed 4 bases from V and 1 base from J, with 11 bases in between. The CDR3 is made up of 14 amino acids. CDR3 amino acids: CASSRGDQSYEQYF. In DNA form, the CDR3 reads TGCGCCAGCAGCCGCGGGGACCAGTCCTACGAGCAGTACTTC.

The chain joins TRBV11-2 to TRBJ1-1, with a weak D call TRBD1 (6 bases). This CDR3 is 16 amino acids long. CDR1 is SGHAT and CDR2 is FQNNGV in the germline V gene. V lost 5 bases to trimming and J lost 4 bases, with 20 bases between them. The CDR3: CASSPNPGVPSTEAFF. Here the CDR3 DNA reads TGTGCCAGCAGCCCGAATCCAGGGGTGCCTAGCACTGAAGCTTTCTTT.

This rearrangement joins TRBV9 to TRBJ2-7, with 8 positions matching TRBD2. This CDR3 region has 14 residues. The ends lost 3 bases at V and 7 bases at J; junction bases unmatched: 9. CDR1 is SGDLS and CDR2 is YYNGEE in the germline V gene. This chain's CDR3 is CASSDPSGSSEQYF. The CDR3 region has the DNA TGTGCCAGCAGCGACCCCAGCGGGAGTTCTGAGCAGTACTTC.

This chain links TRBV7-2 with TRBJ2-3; 7 bases agree with TRBD2. The CDR3 covers 19 residues. Per the germline V gene, CDR1 is SGHTA and CDR2 is FQGNSA. V lost 1 base, J lost 3 bases, and 16 bases stayed unmatched. The CDR3 sequence: CASSLVFVFRLAETDTQYF. The DNA of the CDR3 is TGTGCCAGCAGCTTAGTTTTTGTTTTCAGGCTAGCGGAAACAGATACGCAGTATTTT.

The CDR3 region is CASSQDQTGWTEAFF. The CDR3 nucleotides read TGCGCCAGCAGCCAAGATCAGACAGGCTGGACTGAAGCTTTCTTT. The chain has TRBV4-1 and TRBJ1-1; TRBD1 is a possible D gene (6 bases). The CDR3 is made up of 15 amino acids. Germline V CDR1 and CDR2: MGHRA, YSYEKL. Trimming left V 0 bases short and J 5 bases short, with 13 bases between.

The chain uses TRBV7-9 and TRBJ2-3; D is unclear. Germline loops: CDR1 SEHNR, CDR2 FQNEAQ (reference sequence). There are 13 residues in the CDR3. Trimming shortened V by 5 bases and J by 3 bases, and 9 bases separated the two germline ends. CDR3 sequence (DNA): TGTGCCAGCAGCGCCGAATCAACAGATACGCAGTATTTT. It translates to CASSAESTDTQYF.

The chain has TRBV2 and TRBJ1-3, with 7 bases aligning to TRBD1. J was trimmed by 0 bases and V by 7 bases; bases with no gene match: 18. CDR3 length: 19 residues. The V gene's germline CDR1 is SNHLY and CDR2 FYNNEI. The CDR3 reads CASKDSWTSGGTSGNTIYF. DNA of the CDR3: TGTGCCAGCAAAGATAGCTGGACCTCAGGGGGAACCTCTGGAAACACCATATATTTT.

The chain combines TRBV6-1 with TRBJ1-3; no clear D gene. The CDR3 has 14 residues. V was cut by 5 bases and J by 0 bases, with 8 bases left in between. Germline CDR1 MNHNS, CDR2 SASEGT. The DNA of the CDR3 is TGTGCCAGCAGTAACGGGTTCTCTGGAAACACCATATATTTT. The encoded protein is CASSNGFSGNTIYF.